The rows below give T cell receptor beta chains drawn from one sample of a study of beta chain features in type 1 diabetes. TCRdb's table, derived via immunoSEQ multiplex PCR, lists solely in-frame clones and lacks some. This table holds almost 350,000 clones, 9.3% found once. The specimen sequenced was central memory CD4+ T cells from blood. Every receptor here comes from a man younger than 40 with type 1 diabetes. Each CDR3 is given with its conserved first and last residue. D genes are given only for firm matches. Not all rows give a size; the values are once, few, many and, for expanded clones, a class.

few	TRBV19	TRBJ1-6	-	CASSPERESPLHF	TGTGCCAGTAGTCCTGAGAGGGAATCACCCCTCCACTTT
-	TRBV6-6	TRBJ2-2	-	CASSYEPVGELFF	TGTGCCAGCAGTTACGAGCCTGTCGGGGAGCTGTTTTTT
few	TRBV4-3	TRBJ2-7	-	CASSQDLRYEQYF	TGCGCCAGCAGCCAAGATCTACGGTACGAGCAGTACTTC
-	TRBV7-2	TRBJ2-7	TRBD1	CASSLASEGAHEQYF	TGTGCCAGCAGCTTAGCGTCAGAGGGGGCGCACGAGCAGTACTTC
-	TRBV2	TRBJ1-2	-	CASKIVRGYTF	TGTGCCAGCAAGATCGTCCGTGGCTACACCTTC
-	TRBV5-1	TRBJ2-7	TRBD1	CASSLGPGQDSYEQYF	TGCGCCAGCAGCCTGGGGCCGGGACAGGACTCCTACGAGCAGTACTTC
few	TRBV18	TRBJ2-7	-	CASSPRGTAIYSYEQYF	TGTGCCAGCTCACCGCGGGGGACAGCCATCTACTCCTACGAGCAGTACTTC
-	TRBV5-1	TRBJ2-3	TRBD2	CASRAGLAGTLKADTQYF	TGCGCCAGCAGAGCGGGACTAGCGGGGACCCTAAAGGCAGATACGCAGTATTTT
many	TRBV2	TRBJ1-2	-	CASSQQGSSIEDTF	TGTGCCAGCAGTCAACAGGGCTCCTCTATCGAGGACACCTTC
-	TRBV6-5	TRBJ1-2	-	CATKTENLYGYTF	TGTGCCACCAAAACAGAGAACCTGTATGGCTACACCTTC
many	TRBV27	TRBJ2-7	-	CASSSTGTIRYEQYF	TGTGCCAGCAGTTCAACCGGGACGATCCGTTACGAGCAGTACTTC
few	TRBV28	TRBJ2-1	-	CASSLGTSNNEQFF	TGTGCCAGCAGTTTAGGAACTAGCAACAATGAGCAGTTCTTC
few	TRBV18	TRBJ2-7	-	CASSSPGSHSSYEQYF	TGTGCCAGCTCAAGTCCAGGGTCCCACAGCTCCTACGAGCAGTACTTC
-	TRBV4-2	TRBJ2-3	TRBD2	CASSRSPKGGGVSDTQYF	TGTGCCAGCAGCCGTTCTCCCAAAGGCGGGGGGGTGTCAGATACGCAGTATTTT
-	TRBV4-3	TRBJ1-4	-	CASSRTATGSDEKLFF	TGCGCCAGCAGCCGAACGGCTACAGGGTCGGATGAAAAACTGTTTTTT
-	TRBV5-6	TRBJ2-5	-	CASSLGGEQETQYF	TGTGCCAGCAGCTTGGGCGGGGAACAAGAGACCCAGTACTTC
many	TRBV7-2	TRBJ1-4	TRBD1	CASSNFPGQKQEKLFF	TGTGCCAGCAGCAACTTTCCGGGACAGAAGCAAGAAAAACTGTTTTTT
few	TRBV6-5	TRBJ2-2	TRBD1	CASRLGQTNTGELFF	TGTGCCAGCAGACTGGGACAGACGAACACCGGGGAGCTGTTTTTT
-	TRBV7-2	TRBJ2-5	TRBD1	CASSPGTGMETQYF	TGTGCCAGCAGCCCTGGGACAGGGATGGAGACCCAGTACTTC
few	TRBV20-1	TRBJ1-1	-	CRGGATEAFF	TGCAGAGGGGGGGCCACTGAAGCTTTCTTT
few	TRBV9	TRBJ1-1	-	CASSVLQGTEAFF	TGTGCCAGCAGCGTACTCCAGGGAACTGAAGCTTTCTTT
few	TRBV10-3	TRBJ2-7	-	CAIAAGGMDEQYF	TGTGCCATCGCGGCAGGGGGGATGGATGAGCAGTACTTC
few	TRBV6-5	TRBJ2-7	-	CASSYDERGEQYF	TGTGCCAGCAGTTACGATGAACGGGGCGAGCAGTACTTC
few	TRBV5-4	TRBJ2-7	TRBD1	CASNLRGTGMDEQYF	TGTGCCAGCAACCTGCGGGGGACAGGGATGGACGAGCAGTACTTC
-	TRBV9	TRBJ2-1	TRBD2	CASSVGEMLGGGKQEQFF	TGTGCCAGCAGCGTAGGGGAGATGCTTGGCGGGGGGAAACAGGAGCAGTTCTTC
-	TRBV7-2	TRBJ2-7	TRBD1	CASSARQGSYEQYF	TGTGCCAGCAGCGCCCGACAGGGGTCCTACGAGCAGTACTTC
-	TRBV11-3	TRBJ2-1	TRBD2	CASSLREGDEQFF	TGTGCCAGCAGCTTAAGGGAGGGAGATGAGCAGTTCTTC
-	TRBV5-4	TRBJ2-1	TRBD2	CASSGTSGGVSYNEQFF	TGTGCCAGCAGCGGGACTAGCGGGGGGGTCTCCTACAATGAGCAGTTCTTC
-	TRBV28	TRBJ1-5	-	CASNTEAVGDQPQHF	TGTGCCAGCAACACTGAGGCGGTTGGTGATCAGCCCCAGCATTTT
-	TRBV7-9	TRBJ2-7	-	CASSPDRYEQYF	TGTGCCAGCAGCCCCGACCGCTACGAGCAGTACTTC
-	TRBV2	TRBJ1-2	-	CASSEAVWDGYGYTF	TGTGCCAGCAGTGAAGCGGTTTGGGACGGGTATGGCTACACCTTC
-	TRBV6-5	TRBJ2-7	TRBD1	CASGKLGQGFYEQYF	TGTGCCAGCGGAAAACTAGGACAGGGCTTCTACGAGCAGTACTTC
few	TRBV27	TRBJ2-5	-	CASSLNTQETQYF	TGTGCCAGCAGTTTAAACACCCAAGAGACCCAGTACTTC
-	TRBV5-1	TRBJ2-7	TRBD1	CASSLAIDRGLQFEQYF	TGCGCCAGCAGCTTGGCGATAGACAGGGGGCTACAATTCGAGCAGTACTTC
-	TRBV15	TRBJ2-3	-	CATTRSIQDISTDTQYF	TGTGCCACCACCAGAAGCATACAGGACATTAGCACAGATACGCAGTATTTT
few	TRBV29-1	TRBJ2-3	-	CSVETILATDTQYF	TGCAGCGTGGAGACTATTTTGGCGACAGATACGCAGTATTTT
many	TRBV5-4	TRBJ2-3	-	CASSLQGFTDTQYF	TGTGCCAGCAGCTTACAGGGTTTCACAGATACGCAGTATTTT
-	TRBV28	TRBJ2-4	TRBD1	CASSLSGTGGAKNIQYF	TGTGCCAGCAGTTTATCGGGAACAGGGGGGGCCAAAAACATTCAGTACTTC
few	TRBV6-5	TRBJ1-2	TRBD1	CASSNGQGTFGYTF	TGTGCCAGCAGCAACGGACAGGGAACTTTTGGCTACACCTTC
-	TRBV2	TRBJ2-3	TRBD1	CASSESGQGTDTQYF	TGTGCCAGCAGTGAGTCGGGACAGGGCACAGATACGCAGTATTTT
few	TRBV7-2	TRBJ2-3	TRBD2	CASSASGITDTQYF	TGTGCCAGCAGCGCAAGCGGGATCACAGATACGCAGTATTTT
-	TRBV30	TRBJ1-2	-	CAWSVWDTNYGYTF	TGTGCCTGGAGTGTATGGGATACTAACTATGGCTACACCTTC
few	TRBV2	TRBJ2-5	TRBD2	CASKDQRGAGETQYF	TGTGCCAGCAAAGATCAGCGGGGGGCCGGAGAGACCCAGTACTTC
-	TRBV7-2	TRBJ1-5	-	CASSFPGGSNQPQHF	TGTGCCAGCAGCTTTCCCGGGGGTAGCAATCAGCCCCAGCATTTT
few	TRBV7-2	TRBJ1-3	-	CASSLWVADTIYF	TGTGCCAGCAGCTTATGGGTCGCGGACACCATATATTTT
few	TRBV19	TRBJ2-1	TRBD1	CASSSRDRLYNEQFF	TGTGCCAGTAGTTCCCGGGACAGATTATACAATGAGCAGTTCTTC
few	TRBV27	TRBJ2-2	TRBD1	CASRPQGAGELFF	TGTGCCAGCAGACCACAGGGGGCGGGGGAGCTGTTTTTT
-	TRBV5-1	TRBJ1-1	TRBD1	CASSEQDRGNTEAFF	TGCGCCAGCAGCGAACAGGACAGGGGGAACACTGAAGCTTTCTTT
few	TRBV5-6	TRBJ2-5	-	CASSFGGGPPGTTQYF	TGTGCCAGCAGCTTCGGGGGTGGGCCACCAGGGACGACCCAGTACTTC
-	TRBV2	TRBJ2-1	-	CASTPQVPGHEQFF	TGTGCCAGCACCCCGCAGGTCCCGGGGCATGAGCAGTTCTTC
few	TRBV5-1	TRBJ2-2	TRBD1	CASTFGTDRGAGELFF	TGCGCCAGCACCTTCGGTACAGACAGGGGAGCCGGGGAGCTGTTTTTT
-	TRBV25-1	TRBJ1-5	-	CASSANVYNQPQHF	TGTGCCAGCAGTGCGAACGTTTACAATCAGCCCCAGCATTTT
few	TRBV11-2	TRBJ2-1	TRBD2	CASSLGQRGGYNEQFF	TGTGCCAGCAGCTTAGGCCAGCGGGGGGGATACAATGAGCAGTTCTTC
many	TRBV28	TRBJ2-6	-	CASSSSFSGANVLTF	TGTGCCAGCAGTTCGAGTTTTTCTGGGGCCAACGTCCTGACTTTC
few	TRBV19	TRBJ2-4	TRBD2	CASNGGGAGMENIQYF	TGTGCCAGTAACGGGGGAGGGGCCGGGATGGAAAACATTCAGTACTTC
-	TRBV2	TRBJ2-5	TRBD2	CASSERAGGPETQYF	TGTGCCAGCAGTGAAAGGGCGGGGGGGCCGGAGACCCAGTACTTC
-	TRBV30	TRBJ1-2	-	CASADGYYGYTF	TGTGCCTCCGCGGACGGATACTATGGCTACACCTTC